The rows below give T cell receptor beta chains drawn from one sample of a study of cytomegalovirus exposure and HLA in healthy donors. Libraries were prepared by immunoSEQ multiplex PCR; TCRdb keeps only in-frame clonotypes and omits some of them. The sample has about 96,000 clones. The sample consisted of PBMCs. The receptors shown here come from a woman in her thirties in good health and CMV-seronegative. Both conserved end residues are part of each CDR3. A D gene is named only where the DNA matches it firmly.

J gene,D gene,V gene,CDR3 protein,CDR3 DNA
TRBJ2-3,TRBD2,TRBV4-1,CASSHLFSGRADTDTQYF,TGCGCCAGCAGCCATCTCTTTAGCGGGAGGGCCGACACAGATACGCAGTATTTT
TRBJ2-1,TRBD2,TRBV6-5,CASSPGLAPSNEQFF,TGTGCCAGCAGTCCGGGACTAGCGCCGTCTAATGAGCAGTTCTTC
TRBJ2-1,TRBD2,TRBV10-1,CASSGVTSGANNEQFF,TGCGCCAGCAGTGGGGTTACTAGCGGAGCTAACAATGAGCAGTTCTTC
TRBJ2-1,.,TRBV29-1,CSAIAEIYNEQFF,TGCAGTGCCATAGCGGAGATCTACAATGAGCAGTTCTTC
TRBJ1-6,.,TRBV6-5,CASRRDGGNNSPLHF,TGTGCCAGCAGGCGGGACGGGGGGAATAATTCACCCCTCCACTTT
TRBJ1-2,TRBD1,TRBV9,CASSGWGRTGGEYYGYTF,TGTGCCAGCAGCGGGTGGGGGAGGACAGGGGGCGAGTACTATGGCTACACCTTC
TRBJ2-5,TRBD1,TRBV27,CASSSPTGGEETQYF,TGTGCCAGCAGTTCCCCGACAGGGGGCGAAGAGACCCAGTACTTC
TRBJ2-3,.,TRBV6-4,CASTPDRLSTDTQYF,TGTGCCAGCACCCCGGACAGACTTAGCACAGATACGCAGTATTTT
TRBJ1-2,.,TRBV7-6,CASSLSRDDYGYTF,TGTGCCAGCAGCTTATCTCGGGATGACTATGGCTACACCTTC
TRBJ2-5,TRBD2,TRBV19,CASSRSPGTSGSGGQYF,TGTGCCAGTAGTCGAAGTCCCGGGACTAGCGGGAGTGGGGGCCAGTACTTC
TRBJ2-7,TRBD2,TRBV2,CASSEGRRLAVSYEQYF,TGTGCCAGCAGTGAAGGCCGACGACTAGCGGTTTCCTACGAGCAGTACTTC
TRBJ2-3,TRBD1,TRBV5-1,CASSRPGTGSTDTQYF,TGCGCCAGCAGCCGCCCCGGGACAGGGAGCACAGATACGCAGTATTTT
TRBJ1-6,.,TRBV4-2,CASSQEGSGNSPLHF,TGTGCCAGCAGCCAAGAGGGCTCGGGGAATTCACCCCTCCACTTT
TRBJ2-1,TRBD2,TRBV6-1,CASSDTSGSYNEQFF,TGTGCCAGCAGTGACACTAGCGGCTCCTACAATGAGCAGTTCTTC
TRBJ1-4,TRBD1,TRBV27,CASSLNPPGQLNEKLFF,TGTGCCAGCAGCCTTAACCCCCCGGGACAGTTGAATGAAAAACTGTTTTTT
TRBJ2-7,.,TRBV5-4,CASSLAGTRGEQYF,TGTGCCAGCAGCTTGGCCGGGACCAGGGGCGAGCAGTACTTC
TRBJ1-1,.,TRBV19,CASSSGGTEAFF,TGTGCCAGTAGTAGCGGGGGTACTGAAGCTTTCTTT